This passage covers 18 T cell receptor beta chains from one sample sequenced in a study of T cell clusters in autoimmune cytopenias. TRB was amplified from approximately 230 ng of peripheral blood genomic DNA per sample. TRB rearrangements were amplified by touch-down multiplex PCR with mixed TRB-A/B primers. Reanalyzing the multiplex PCR reads, TCRdb keeps one entry per CDR3 protein, without DNA. The sample includes 6,000 to 9,500 distinct CDR3 sequences. This sample also appeared in a second study, on T cell repertoires in aging, cancer and after chemotherapy.

The material sequenced was peripheral blood. The receptors stem from a human donor in good health.

This clonotype counts as medium-sized by frequency. The chain employs TRBV19 and TRBJ2-6; absent DNA, TCRdb's TRBD1 call cannot be checked. This CDR3 spans 19 amino acids. The germline V gene encodes CDR1 LNHDA and CDR2 SQIVND (reference sequence). Here the CDR3 reads CASSPRGQGIGGGANVLTF.

The rearrangement links TRBV6-1 to TRBJ2-1; TCRdb reports TRBD1, a call that lacks DNA to check it against. This CDR3 region has 13 residues. Germline V CDR1 and CDR2: MNHNS, SASEGT. The CDR3 region is CASSVGTGTFWFF.

This clonotype is labeled medium-sized (0.01 to 0.1%) based on frequency. This rearrangement joins TRBV11-1 to TRBJ1-6. In germline, CDR1 is SGHAT, CDR2 FQDESV (reference sequence). The CDR3 is 16 amino acids. CDR3 amino acids: CASSLGRRSYNSPLHF.

The chain has TRBV19 and TRBJ1-3; TCRdb lists TRBD1, though no DNA is available to test this call. The CDR3 extends over 17 amino acids. Germline V CDR1 and CDR2: LNHDA, SQIVND (reference sequence). CDR3 residues: CASSPLPGTGSGNTIYF.

Frequency places this clonotype as medium-sized. The chain combines TRBV29-1 with TRBJ2-2; TCRdb's D gene call, TRBD2, goes unchecked for lack of DNA. The germline V gene has CDR1 SQVTM and CDR2 ANQGSEA. This CDR3 comprises 15 residues. This CDR3 reads CSVRAGGGNTGELFF.

The chain joins TRBV30 to TRBJ1-1. The germline V gene has CDR1 GTSNPN and CDR2 SVGIG (reference sequence). CDR3 length: 12 residues. The CDR3 spells CAWTGISTEAFF.

This clonotype is called medium-sized based on its frequency. The CDR3 sequence: CASSFNNLLGYTF. The chain has TRBV5-5 and TRBJ1-2. Germline V gives CDR1 SGHKS, CDR2 YYEKEE (reference sequence). CDR3 length: 13 residues.

This clonotype is called medium-sized based on its frequency. The V call is TRBV19, the J call TRBJ2-3; TCRdb names TRBD2, which stays unverified in the absence of DNA. This CDR3 has 15 amino acids. CDR1 LNHDA and CDR2 SQIVND come from the germline V gene (reference sequence). The chain's CDR3 is CASSHGTSGTDTQYF.

Considering frequency, this clonotype is medium-sized. This CDR3 reads CASSPLGGAGELFF. The chain uses TRBV18 and TRBJ2-2. CDR1 and CDR2 (germline): KGHSH, LQKENI. The CDR3 has 14 residues.

The chain combines TRBV19 with TRBJ1-1; TCRdb gives TRBD1 as the D gene, but with no DNA this cannot be confirmed. Germline V lookup: CDR1 LNHDA, CDR2 SQIVND (reference sequence). The CDR3 contains 17 residues. CDR3 region: CASSIDQAGGRRTEAFF.

V is TRBV6-5 and J is TRBJ2-2; TCRdb calls TRBD2, which cannot be checked without DNA. The CDR3 has 16 residues. CDR1 and CDR2 from the germline V gene are MNHEY and SVGAGI. The CDR3 region is CASSRLAGPNTGELFF.

The chain joins TRBV6-4 to TRBJ2-6. CDR1 is MRHNA and CDR2 is SNTAGT in the germline V gene. This CDR3 region has 15 residues. The CDR3 spells CASSGGNSGANVLTF.

The chain joins TRBV10-3 to TRBJ2-3. Germline V gives CDR1 ENHRY, CDR2 SYGVKD. The CDR3 runs 13 residues. The CDR3 is CAISPSRPHTQYF.

V is TRBV27 and J is TRBJ2-1; TCRdb's D gene call, TRBD1, goes unchecked for lack of DNA. CDR1 is MNHEY, CDR2 SMNVEV, per germline (reference sequence). CDR3 length equals 14 residues. CDR3 sequence reads: CASSRDRGRNEQFF.

This clonotype is called large (0.1 to 1%) based on its frequency. The rearrangement uses TRBV6-4 and TRBJ2-2; the TCRdb call, TRBD1, lacks DNA for checking. This CDR3 is 16 amino acids long. Germline CDR1 MRHNA, CDR2 SNTAGT. CDR3 residues: CASSDRGNEDTGELFF.

V usage is TRBV6-5 and J usage is TRBJ2-2. Per the germline V gene, CDR1 is MNHEY and CDR2 is SVGAGI. There are 15 residues in the CDR3. CDR3 region: CASSYSRGSTGELFF.

The CDR3 sequence: CAWRTGAGYEQYF. This chain links TRBV30 with TRBJ2-7; TCRdb designates TRBD1, a call that cannot be tested without DNA. CDR3 size: 13 residues. Germline values: CDR1 GTSNPN, CDR2 SVGIG (reference sequence).

The chain has TRBV19 and TRBJ1-2; lacking DNA, the TRBD1 call made by TCRdb goes unchecked. CDR3 size: 15 residues. Germline assignment: CDR1 LNHDA and CDR2 SQIVND (reference sequence). The chain's CDR3 is CASSMAAQGNYGYTF.